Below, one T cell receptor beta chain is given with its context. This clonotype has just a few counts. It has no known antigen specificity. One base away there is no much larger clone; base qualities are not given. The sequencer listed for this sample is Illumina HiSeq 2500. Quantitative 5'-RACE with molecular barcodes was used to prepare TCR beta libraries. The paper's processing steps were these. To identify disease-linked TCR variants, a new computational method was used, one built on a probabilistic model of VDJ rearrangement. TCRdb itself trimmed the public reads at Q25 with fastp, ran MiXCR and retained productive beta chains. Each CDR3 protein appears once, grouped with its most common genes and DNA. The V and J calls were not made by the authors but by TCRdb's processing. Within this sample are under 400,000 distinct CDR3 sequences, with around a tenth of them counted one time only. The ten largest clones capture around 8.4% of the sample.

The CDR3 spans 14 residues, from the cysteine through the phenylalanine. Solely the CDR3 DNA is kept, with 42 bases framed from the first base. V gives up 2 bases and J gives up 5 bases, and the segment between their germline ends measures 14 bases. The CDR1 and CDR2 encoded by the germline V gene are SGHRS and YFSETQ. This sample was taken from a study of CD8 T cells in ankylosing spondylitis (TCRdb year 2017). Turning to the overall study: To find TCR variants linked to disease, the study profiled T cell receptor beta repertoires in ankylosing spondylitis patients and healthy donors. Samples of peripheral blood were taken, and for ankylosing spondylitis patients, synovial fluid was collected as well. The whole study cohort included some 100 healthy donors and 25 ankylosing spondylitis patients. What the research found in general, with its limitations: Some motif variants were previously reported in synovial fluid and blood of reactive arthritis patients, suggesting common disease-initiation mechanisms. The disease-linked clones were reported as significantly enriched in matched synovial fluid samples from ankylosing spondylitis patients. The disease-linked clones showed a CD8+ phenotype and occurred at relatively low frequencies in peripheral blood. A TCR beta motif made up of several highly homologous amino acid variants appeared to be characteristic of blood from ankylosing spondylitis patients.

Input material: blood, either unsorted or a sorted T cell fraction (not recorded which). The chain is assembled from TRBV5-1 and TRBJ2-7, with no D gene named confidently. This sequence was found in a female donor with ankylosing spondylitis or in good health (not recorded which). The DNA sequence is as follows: TGCGCCAGCAGCTTAGAAGGGCTTGGGAACGAGCAGTACTTC. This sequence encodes CASSLEGLGNEQYF.